This T cell receptor (beta chain) is drawn from a study of CD8 T cells in Susac syndrome. Random hexamers served to reverse transcribe roughly 0.5 to 1 ug RNA. TCRdb re-called the immunoSEQ multiplex PCR reads through MiXCR, storing one row per CDR3 protein. The data hold around 160,000 distinct CDR3 sequences, with more than 90% observed a single time. Study-level findings and limits: As the study acknowledged, the number of individuals who were part of its TCR sequencing and HLA analysis was relatively small.

With respect to this clonotype: The antigen remains unidentified.

The CDR3 extends over 12 amino acids. Looked up from germline, CDR1 is ENHRY and CDR2 is SYGVKD. The sequenced material came from CD4+ T cells from PBMCs. This sequence originates from a human donor in good health. V gene TRBV10-3 combines with J gene TRBJ2-7; TRBD1 matches at 9 bases. The CDR3: CGTGTGLHEQYF. CDR3 nucleotides: TGTGGGACCGGGACAGGGCTCCACGAGCAGTACTTC.